The subject of this entry is one T cell receptor beta chain. Its antigen is still unknown. The assay was immunoSEQ multiplex PCR, and TCRdb's table has in-frame clones only and misses some. The data show tens of thousands of clones, with 94% seen just once and about 4% held by the top ten. The data stem from a study of cytomegalovirus exposure and HLA in healthy donors. Study-level findings and limits: The investigators catalogued 160 or so TCR beta chains as cytomegalovirus-associated.

CDR3 length: 11 residues. Germline V gene sequence: CDR1 DFQATT, CDR2 SNEGSKA (reference sequence). V gave up 5 bases and J gave up 9 bases; unmatched junction bases: 3. Specimen: PBMCs. The rearrangement links TRBV20-1 to TRBJ2-1, with 8 positions matching TRBD1. This TCR was sampled from a man aged 18 to 30 in good health and CMV-seropositive. The CDR3 coding sequence is TGCAGTGCTGACAGGGGCGCTGAGCAGTTCTTC. Residues: CSADRGAEQFF.